The 12 T cell receptor beta chains presented below share a single source sample, sequenced in a study of control samples from healthy donors and cancer patients. Clones were read by immunoSEQ multiplex PCR, and TCRdb kept only the in-frame ones, dropping some. The sample yields around 53,000 clones, 65% to 90% seen once. Source material: PBMCs. Source of these receptors: a woman aged 50 to 60 with lung cancer.

The chain has TRBV20-1 and TRBJ1-1; perhaps TRBD1 as D (5 bases). Germline CDR1 and CDR2: DFQATT and SNEGSKA (reference sequence). The V end was cut by 3 bases, the J end by 6 bases, with 11 bases between. CDR3 length: 12 residues. As DNA, the CDR3 is TGCAGTGCTAGTAAGGGGAAGGCTGAAGCTTTCTTT. The encoded protein is CSASKGKAEAFF.

V usage is TRBV6-2 or TRBV6-3 and J usage is TRBJ2-1; D remains unclear. The germline V gene encodes CDR1 MNHEY and CDR2 SVGEGT. The V and J ends lost 2 bases and 3 bases respectively, with 14 bases between them. This CDR3 has 16 amino acids. The CDR3 region has the DNA TGTGCCAGCAGTTACGGGGTGGGTCGGTTCTACAATGAGCAGTTCTTC. Translation gives CASSYGVGRFYNEQFF.

This chain joins TRBV29-1 and TRBJ1-3; tentative D call: TRBD1 (5 bases). Deletions cut 6 bases from V and 0 bases from J, with 12 bases between. Germline V gene data show CDR1 as SQVTM and CDR2 as ANQGSEA. The CDR3 sequence is 14 residues long. CDR3: CSVRDGISGNTIYF. The CDR3 nucleotides are TGCAGCGTCCGGGACGGGATCTCTGGAAACACCATATATTTT.

The chain recombines TRBV12-3 or TRBV12-4 with TRBJ1-6, with D possibly matching TRBD1 (6 bases). V was shortened by 4 bases and J by 11 bases, with 12 bases between the two germline ends. The CDR3 is made up of 13 amino acids. CDR3 bases: TGTGCCAGCAGTTCTACAGGGTATCCACCCCTCCACTTT. This codes for CASSSTGYPPLHF.

The V gene is TRBV11-2, the J gene TRBJ1-1; tentatively, D is TRBD1 (5 bases). Germline V CDR1 and CDR2: SGHAT, FQNNGV. The CDR3 length is 14 residues. V was shortened by 2 bases and J by 1 base, with 8 bases between the two germline ends. CDR3 in DNA: TGTGCCAGCAGCTTACAGGGTAAGAACACTGAAGCTTTCTTT. Translating gives CASSLQGKNTEAFF.

The rearrangement uses TRBV18 and TRBJ2-2; D gene unclear. Germline values: CDR1 KGHSH, CDR2 LQKENI. V was shortened by 8 bases and J by 0 bases, with 10 bases between the two germline ends. The CDR3 sequence is 14 residues long. The DNA for the CDR3 is TGTGCCAGCGGGTACCAAGCGAACACCGGGGAGCTGTTTTTT. Its translation: CASGYQANTGELFF.

The CDR3 nucleotides read TGTGCCAGCAGTCCCGACAGTTCTAACACTGAAGCTTTCTTT. Translating gives CASSPDSSNTEAFF. V and J are TRBV27 and TRBJ1-1; TRBD1 might be the D (5 bases). Deletions cut 5 bases from V and 2 bases from J, with 12 bases between. CDR1 is MNHEY and CDR2 is SMNVEV in the germline V gene (reference sequence). The CDR3 has 14 residues.

The rearrangement uses TRBV11-2 and TRBJ1-1; no reliable D call. Germline CDR1 reads SGHAT; CDR2 reads FQNNGV. Trimming took off 0 bases at V and 1 base at J, with 9 bases between the two ends. CDR3 length: 15 amino acids. CDR3 protein: CASSLDRGGNTEAFF. The CDR3 nucleotides read TGTGCCAGCAGCTTAGATCGGGGAGGGAACACTGAAGCTTTCTTT.

The rearrangement uses TRBV5-4 and TRBJ1-1, with TRBD1 identical over 8 bases. Per germline, CDR1 SGHNT and CDR2 YYREEE (reference sequence). The trim removed 4 bases at V and 7 bases at J, leaving 6 bases unmatched. CDR3 length equals 13 residues. CDR3 DNA: TGTGCCAGCAGCCCTATAGACAGGGGTGAAGCTTTCTTT. Translating it yields CASSPIDRGEAFF.

V and J are TRBV11-2 and TRBJ2-3, with 8 bases fitting TRBD2. Germline CDR1 SGHAT, CDR2 FQNNGV. This CDR3 has 14 amino acids. Trimming took 1 base from V and 6 from J; bases not matched to a gene: 3. The DNA for the CDR3 is TGTGCCAGCAGCTTAGCGGGGGGGCGGGATACGCAGTATTTT. This codes for CASSLAGGRDTQYF.

This chain uses TRBV30 with TRBJ2-2, with 13 bases identical to TRBD2. Germline V CDR1 and CDR2: GTSNPN, SVGIG (reference sequence). V lost 4 bases to trimming and J lost 5 bases; unmatched junction nucleotides: 1. The CDR3 has 14 amino acids. Here the CDR3 reads CAWKLAGGTGELFF. In DNA form, the CDR3 reads TGTGCCTGGAAACTAGCGGGGGGGACCGGGGAGCTGTTTTTT.

The chain is built from TRBV28 and TRBJ1-5; no firm D call. This CDR3 is 18 amino acids long. CDR1 and CDR2 from the germline V gene are MDHEN and SYDVKM. The ends were cut back, 5 bases at V and 2 bases at J, with 22 bases in the middle. CDR3 region: CASSRIPKIRIGNQPQHF. DNA of the CDR3: TGTGCCAGCAGTAGAATCCCAAAAATAAGGATTGGCAATCAGCCCCAGCATTTT.